A single sample is the source of the 8 T cell receptor beta chains below, sequenced in a study of T cell repertoires in cytomegalovirus infection. A single record per CDR3 protein comes from TCRdb applying MiXCR to the reads. The sample has about 700,000 distinct CDR3 sequences; 33% are singletons. The antigens these receptors bind are not known. The specimen was cultured PBMCs, collected from culture after CMV antigen stimulation. These receptors originate from a human donor in good health (CMV status not recorded). Some clones in this sample may be carry-over from other donors' samples.

V and J are TRBV6-1 and TRBJ2-7, with TRBD2 matching 7 bases. V shed 0 bases and J 7 bases; nucleotides not matched to a gene: 9. This CDR3 contains 15 residues. The germline gives CDR1 MNHNS, CDR2 SASEGT. The chain's CDR3 is CASSEAAGPGGEQYF. CDR3 nucleotide sequence: TGTGCCAGCAGTGAAGCAGCAGGCCCCGGGGGGGAGCAGTACTTC.

The V call is TRBV6-5, the J call TRBJ2-1; 7 bases fit TRBD1. Germline assignment: CDR1 MNHEY and CDR2 SVGAGI. The CDR3 is made up of 16 amino acids. Germline trimming cut 0 bases from V and 5 bases from J; bases unmatched to any gene: 7. CDR3 in amino acids: CASSYSRDRLNNEQFF. CDR3 in DNA: TGTGCCAGCAGTTACTCTCGGGACAGACTAAACAATGAGCAGTTCTTC.

The chain joins TRBV20-1 to TRBJ2-1; a possible D gene is TRBD1 (6 bases). V was shortened by 1 base and J by 0 bases, with 13 bases between the two germline ends. CDR3 size: 16 residues. CDR1 and CDR2 from the germline V gene are DFQATT and SNEGSKA (reference sequence). Written as DNA, the CDR3 is TGCAGTGCTAGAGTGGGGGCGCAAAGCTCCTACAATGAGCAGTTCTTC. Its protein is CSARVGAQSSYNEQFF.

The genes are TRBV7-8 and TRBJ1-1, with D possibly being TRBD1 (5 bases). This CDR3 comprises 11 residues. CDR1 is SGHVS and CDR2 is FQNEAQ in the germline V gene. Trimming left V 3 bases short and J 10 bases short, with 9 bases between. The DNA of the CDR3 is TGTGCCAGCAGCTTGGGGGAGGGAGCTTTCTTT. Its translation: CASSLGEGAFF.

This clonotype was observed a single time. CDR3 residues: CASTPTIAGTGTEAFF. The CDR3 DNA is TGTGCCAGTACCCCTACAATAGCCGGGACCGGTACTGAAGCTTTCTTT. The rearrangement joins TRBV19 to TRBJ1-1; D might be TRBD1 (5 bases). CDR3 size: 16 residues. Germline CDR1 reads LNHDA; CDR2 reads SQIVND (reference sequence). V gave up 7 bases and J gave up 5 bases, with 23 bases separating them.

Here the CDR3 reads CASSLGTGEAFF. The DNA of the CDR3 is TGTGCCAGCAGCTTGGGAACGGGTGAAGCTTTCTTT. The V and J genes are TRBV7-9 and TRBJ1-1; D not certain. Germline V lookup: CDR1 SEHNR, CDR2 FQNEAQ (reference sequence). V lost 3 bases to trimming and J lost 7 bases, with 9 bases between them. CDR3 length: 12 residues.

The sample holds many counts of this clonotype. The chain is built from TRBV7-2 and TRBJ2-1, with D uncertain. V was trimmed by 3 bases and J by 0 bases, leaving 9 bases between them. The CDR3 has 15 residues. CDR1 SGHTA and CDR2 FQGNSA come from the germline V gene. The CDR3 nucleotides are TGTGCCAGCAGCTTCCTGGTGAGCTCCTACAATGAGCAGTTCTTC. It is translated as CASSFLVSSYNEQFF. Supplemented by reference TRBV7-2 and TRBJ2-1, the full variable domain reads GAGVSQSPSNKVTEKGKDVELRCDPISGHTALYWYRQSLGQGLEFLIYFQGNSAPDKSGLPSDRFSAERTGGSVSTLTIQRTQQEDSAVYLCASSFLVSSYNEQFFGPGTRLTVL.

This clonotype was observed a few times. The chain carries TRBV4-3 and TRBJ1-1, with 8 bases matching TRBD1. Germline CDR1 reads LGHNA; CDR2 reads YSLEER. The CDR3 totals 14 residues. Losses at the gene ends were 6 bases for V and 4 bases for J; bases not matched to a gene: 7. Here the CDR3 reads CASRPGQATTEAFF. The CDR3 nucleotides read TGCGCCAGCAGACCGGGACAGGCAACCACTGAAGCTTTCTTT.